The 9 T cell receptor beta chains in this list originate from one sample, sequenced in a study of T cell responses to AZD1222 COVID-19 vaccine. Produced via immunoSEQ multiplex PCR; TCRdb's table is partial and in-frame only. The sample holds around 100,000 clones, about 93% seen once. Sample: peripheral blood, taken on day 0 of AZD1222 vaccination. The receptor source for this set is an adult in good health.

This clone was detected only once. This chain joins TRBV24-1 and TRBJ2-3, with D tentatively TRBD1 or TRBD2 (5 bases each). The CDR3 has 15 residues. V was pared by 1 base and J by 4 bases, with 11 bases between. Germline values: CDR1 KGHDR, CDR2 SFDVKD. The CDR3 is CATSDLARDADTQYF. The CDR3 DNA follows: TGTGCCACCAGTGATTTAGCAAGGGACGCAGATACGCAGTATTTT.

The J gene is TRBJ2-7, the V gene TRBV5-1, with unresolved D. This CDR3 has 12 residues. V was cut by 0 bases and J by 4 bases, with 5 bases left in between. CDR1 SGHRS and CDR2 YFSETQ come from the germline V gene. The CDR3 protein is CASSLAPYEQYF. CDR3 in DNA: TGCGCCAGCAGCTTGGCCCCATACGAGCAGTACTTC. Using reference TRBV5-1 and TRBJ2-7 for the parts outside the CDR3, the full variable domain is KAGVTQTPRYLIKTRGQQVTLSCSPISGHRSVSWYQQTPGQGLQFLFEYFSETQRNKGNFPGRFSGRQFSNSRSEMNVSTLELGDSALYLCASSLAPYEQYFGPGTRLTVT.

Only one count was recorded for this clone. CDR3 region: CASRKGGFGNQPQHF. In DNA, the CDR3 is TGTGCCAGCAGAAAGGGGGGCTTCGGCAATCAGCCCCAGCATTTT. The chain combines TRBV6-5 with TRBJ1-5; D possibly corresponds to TRBD1 (6 bases). V was trimmed by 6 bases and J by 2 bases, leaving 14 bases between them. The germline V gene has CDR1 MNHEY and CDR2 SVGAGI. The CDR3 has 15 amino acids.

The chain employs TRBV3-1 (or the pseudogene TRBV3-2) and TRBJ1-1; 7 nucleotides agree with TRBD1. CDR1 and CDR2 from the germline V gene are LGHDT and YNNKEL (reference sequence). V lost 4 bases and J lost 4; bases outside the gene matches: 12. The CDR3 consists of 16 residues. CDR3 sequence (DNA): TGTGCCAGCAGCCGCCCGTCGCTAGGGGGCGGCACTGAAGCTTTCTTT. Residues: CASSRPSLGGGTEAFF.

The chain links TRBV10-2 to TRBJ1-5; 7 nucleotides agree with TRBD1. Germline V lookup: CDR1 WSHSY, CDR2 SAAADI. V shed 6 bases, J shed 7 bases, and the junction held 6 bases outside the gene matches. The CDR3 covers 13 residues. The CDR3 nucleotides read TGCGCCAGCAGAGACAGGGCGAGCCAGCCCCAGCATTTT. It specifies CASRDRASQPQHF.

V gene TRBV6-5 combines with J gene TRBJ2-3, with D possibly matching TRBD2 (6 bases). Trimming removed 8 bases at V and 1 base at J, with 13 bases between. The CDR3 extends over 14 amino acids. Per the germline V gene, CDR1 is MNHEY and CDR2 is SVGAGI. Here the CDR3 DNA reads TGTGCCAGCCAGGAGGGCTTTGGCACAGATACGCAGTATTTT. This encodes CASQEGFGTDTQYF.

The chain recombines TRBV18 with TRBJ2-5; D might be TRBD1 (5 bases). Germline V gene data show CDR1 as KGHSH and CDR2 as LQKENI. V lost 0 bases and J lost 5, with 13 bases in between. This CDR3 contains 15 residues. The CDR3 loop is CASSPPFRVGETQYF. In DNA, the CDR3 is TGTGCCAGCTCACCACCCTTCAGGGTTGGGGAGACCCAGTACTTC.

The chain combines TRBV9 with TRBJ1-1; weak D call: TRBD1 (5 bases). Per the germline V gene, CDR1 is SGDLS and CDR2 is YYNGEE. The V end lost 0 bases, the J end lost 4 bases, and 13 bases lay between the germline ends. This CDR3 is 15 amino acids long. This CDR3 reads CASSVVLAGSTEAFF. In nucleotides, the CDR3 is TGTGCCAGCAGCGTAGTGTTGGCAGGGAGCACTGAAGCTTTCTTT.

This chain uses TRBV30 with TRBJ2-3; 7 positions agree with TRBD1. J gave up 0 bases and V 7 bases, and 7 bases lay outside the gene matches. CDR1 is GTSNPN and CDR2 is SVGIG in the germline V gene (reference sequence). The CDR3 loop spans 14 amino acids. The CDR3 region is CASIGQDSTDTQYF. CDR3 sequence (DNA): TGTGCCTCGATTGGACAGGACAGCACAGATACGCAGTATTTT.